The rows below give T cell receptor beta chains drawn from one sample of a study of T cell responses to AZD1222 COVID-19 vaccine. Generated by immunoSEQ multiplex PCR, the TCRdb table keeps only in-frame clones and is missing some. The data hold under 200,000 clones, with about nine tenths observed a single time. The material sequenced was peripheral blood, taken on day 0 of AZD1222 vaccination. The receptors derive from an adult in good health. The CDR3 runs from the conserved cysteine through the conserved F or W. Fields, in order: clone size, J gene, V gene, D gene, CDR3 DNA, CDR3 protein. A D gene is named only where the DNA matches it firmly. A row's size may be missing; if present it is once, few, many or a size class.

- TRBJ2-2 TRBV7-3 TRBD1 TGTGCCAGCAGCTGGGGACAGGGAAACACCGGGGAGCTGTTTTTT CASSWGQGNTGELFF
- TRBJ2-5 TRBV6-1 TRBD1 TGTGCCAGCAGTGAAGGGACAGGGGGCACGGAGACCCAGTACTTC CASSEGTGGTETQYF
once TRBJ1-2 TRBV6-2/TRBV6-3 - TGTGCCAGCAGTCCAGAAAAAAGGACTTATCAGGGCTACACCTTC CASSPEKRTYQGYTF
- TRBJ1-4 TRBV9 - TGTGCCAGCAGCGTATCGGGGGCAAGGGAAAAACTGTTTTTT CASSVSGAREKLFF
- TRBJ2-1 TRBV29-1 - TGCAGCGTGTGGGACAAAAGGGAGCAGTTCTTC CSVWDKREQFF
- TRBJ2-7 TRBV6-1 TRBD1 TGTGCCAGCAGTGAAAGGGACAGTAGCCACGAGCAGTACTTC CASSERDSSHEQYF
many TRBJ1-1 TRBV5-5 - TGTGCCAGCAGCTTGTACAGCATGAACACTGAAGCTTTCTTT CASSLYSMNTEAFF
- TRBJ2-2 TRBV7-2 - TGTGCCAGCAGCTTACCGACAGGCCCCTCCACCGGGGAGCTGTTTTTT CASSLPTGPSTGELFF
once TRBJ1-2 TRBV18 TRBD1 TGTGCCAGCTCACCCCGGACAGGATTGGATGGCTACACCTTC CASSPRTGLDGYTF
- TRBJ2-7 TRBV19 TRBD2 TGTGCCAGTAGTCAAAACCACCAGGGACTAGCGGGAGGTGGTTACGAGCAGTACTTC CASSQNHQGLAGGGYEQYF
few TRBJ1-3 TRBV5-1 - TGCGCCAGCAGCCCTGTGGGGTCTGAGGGAAACACCATATATTTT CASSPVGSEGNTIYF
- TRBJ2-7 TRBV10-2 - TGCGCCAGCAGTGAAGGGGGGCCCACCTACGAGCAGTACTTC CASSEGGPTYEQYF
- TRBJ1-2 TRBV5-6 TRBD1 TGTGCCAGCTCTAACTTGGACAGGCAAACTAACTATGGCTACACCTTC CASSNLDRQTNYGYTF
once TRBJ2-7 TRBV7-3 TRBD1 TGTGCCAGCAGCCCACCGGACAGGGACGAGCAGTACTTC CASSPPDRDEQYF
- TRBJ2-5 TRBV6-6 - TGTGCCAGCAGTTACAAGGTAGCGCTGGGCGAGACCCAGTACTTC CASSYKVALGETQYF
- TRBJ2-1 TRBV11-2 - TGTGCCAGCAGCTTAGATTTGGTACTATTTCATGAGCAGTTCTTC CASSLDLVLFHEQFF
once TRBJ1-4 TRBV5-1 - TGCGCCAGCAGGTTTAGTATGGCAGGAGGTGAAAAACTGTTTTTT CASRFSMAGGEKLFF
- TRBJ2-5 TRBV7-9 - TGTGCCAGCAGCCCACCGTTACCCCCGGAGACCCAGTACTTC CASSPPLPPETQYF
- TRBJ1-2 TRBV18 - TGTGCCAGCTCACCACAGGGTAACTATGGCTACACCTTC CASSPQGNYGYTF
- TRBJ2-7 TRBV18 - TGTGCCAGCTCACCACAGAGTTCCTCCGGCAACTACGAGCAGTACTTC CASSPQSSSGNYEQYF
- TRBJ1-6 TRBV6-6 TRBD1 TGTGCCAGCAGTTACGGGACAGGATCACCCCTCCACTTT CASSYGTGSPLHF
- TRBJ2-3 TRBV7-6 TRBD2 TGTGCCAGCAGCTTCTATTCGGGAGCGGGGGGAAGTACGCAGTATTTT CASSFYSGAGGSTQYF
- TRBJ1-1 TRBV11-2 TRBD1 TGTGCCAGCAGGAATGACAGGGGGAAGAACACTGAAGCTTTCTTT CASRNDRGKNTEAFF
- TRBJ2-7 TRBV27 TRBD1 TGTGCCAGCAGTCCCCAGGGGGCAAAATTCGAGCAGTACTTC CASSPQGAKFEQYF
- TRBJ1-5 TRBV27 - TGTGCCAGCGGATCCGGAGAAGGCAATCAGCCCCAGCATTTT CASGSGEGNQPQHF
- TRBJ2-2 TRBV7-7 - TGTGCTAGCAGCCCTGGAGTGGGGGGCGGGGAGCTGTTTTTT CASSPGVGGGELFF
- TRBJ2-7 TRBV3-1/TRBV3-2 TRBD2 TGTGCCAGCGGGCCCGCGCGGGGGGGCGCCTACGAGCAGTACTTC CASGPARGGAYEQYF
- TRBJ1-4 TRBV2 - TGTGCCAGCAGTGAATCGACAGGTTATAATGAAAAACTGTTTTTT CASSESTGYNEKLFF
- TRBJ1-3 TRBV20-1 TRBD1 TGCAGTGCTAGTTGGGGGACAGTTGGAAACACCATATATTTT CSASWGTVGNTIYF
- TRBJ1-1 TRBV19 - TGTGCCAGTAGTATTTATCAAGGGGCTACTGAAGCTTTCTTT CASSIYQGATEAFF
- TRBJ2-1 TRBV27 TRBD2 TGTGCCAGCACAGTCCGAAAGGCGGGGGGGGCAGAGAATGAGCAGTTCTTC CASTVRKAGGAENEQFF
- TRBJ1-6 TRBV10-2 TRBD1 TGCGCCAGCAGGGAGATGGGACAGGGAGCTTCTTCACCCCTCCACTTT CASREMGQGASSPLHF
- TRBJ1-5 TRBV28 TRBD1 TGTGCCAGCAGTTCGGACAGGGACTTTAAGCAGCCCCAGCATTTT CASSSDRDFKQPQHF
- TRBJ2-7 TRBV5-1 - TGCGCCAGCAGCTTGACAGTGCCCGCCTACGAGCAGTACTTC CASSLTVPAYEQYF
- TRBJ1-6 TRBV3-1/TRBV3-2 - TGTGCCAGCAGCCACCGGCAGATAAATTCACCCCTCCACTTT CASSHRQINSPLHF
- TRBJ2-7 TRBV4-1 - TGCGCCAGCAGCCAAGAGGGCAGGGGAAGGTACGAGCAGTACTTC CASSQEGRGRYEQYF